The 8 T cell receptor beta chains below were found in one sample sequenced in a study of T cell responses to AZD1222 COVID-19 vaccine. Produced via immunoSEQ multiplex PCR; TCRdb's table is partial and in-frame only. The repertoire has 98,000 or so clones, approximately 89% of them found once; the top ten carry 3.1%. The sequences come from peripheral blood, collected on day 0 of MenACWY control vaccination. Receptors originate from an adult in good health.

The rearrangement uses TRBV6-5 and TRBJ2-5; TRBD2 is a possible D gene (5 bases). The CDR3 length is 15 residues. The germline gives CDR1 MNHEY, CDR2 SVGAGI. The V end was cut by 2 bases, the J end by 2 bases, with 12 bases between. The DNA of the CDR3 is TGTGCCAGCAGTTACCGAGGGATGGGGCAAGAGACCCAGTACTTC. It translates to CASSYRGMGQETQYF.

The V gene is TRBV27, the J gene TRBJ1-5; TRBD1 aligns across 8 bases. Per germline, CDR1 MNHEY and CDR2 SMNVEV (reference sequence). V shed 4 bases and J 6 bases; nucleotides not matched to a gene: 11. There are 16 residues in the CDR3. CDR3 coding DNA: TGTGCCAGCAGTTCTGCCAAAATACAGGGGGTTCAGCCCCAGCATTTT. This codes for CASSSAKIQGVQPQHF.

The V gene is TRBV3-1 (or the pseudogene TRBV3-2), the J gene TRBJ2-7; the D gene is possibly TRBD1 (6 bases). Germline V gives CDR1 LGHDT, CDR2 YNNKEL (reference sequence). This CDR3 is built from 12 residues. V was cut by 1 base and J by 12 bases, with 13 bases left in between. CDR3 protein: CASSQGGHRRYF. As DNA, the CDR3 is TGTGCCAGCAGCCAAGGGGGACACAGAAGGTACTTC.

This chain joins TRBV7-8 and TRBJ2-3; 11 bases match TRBD2. The junction had 3 bases not matched to a gene; V was cut back by 0 bases and J by 4 bases. CDR3 length: 16 amino acids. The germline V gene has CDR1 SGHVS and CDR2 FQNEAQ. The CDR3 is CASSLAGLAASDTQYF. For the CDR3, the DNA is TGTGCCAGCAGCTTAGCGGGACTAGCGGCATCAGATACGCAGTATTTT.

This rearrangement joins TRBV10-3 to TRBJ2-2; D might be TRBD1 or TRBD2, each matching 5 bases. Germline values: CDR1 ENHRY, CDR2 SYGVKD. V was shortened by 7 bases and J by 0 bases, with 12 bases between the two germline ends. The CDR3 has 15 residues. The CDR3 nucleotides are TGTGCCATCACCGCCGGGACCTCGAACACCGGGGAGCTGTTTTTT. Protein product: CAITAGTSNTGELFF.

This chain connects TRBV7-6 to TRBJ2-7; TRBD2 is a possible D gene (5 bases). The CDR3 runs 12 residues. Trimming took 5 bases from V and 5 from J, leaving 10 bases between them. The germline gives CDR1 SGHVS, CDR2 FNYEAQ. For the CDR3, the DNA is TGTGCCAGCAGCGACGACTACCACGAGCAGTACTTC. The encoded protein is CASSDDYHEQYF.

The genes are TRBV19 and TRBJ2-2, with D possibly being TRBD1 (5 bases). The germline V and J ends were trimmed by 5 bases and 9 bases, with 19 bases remaining between them. The germline CDR1 and CDR2 sequences are LNHDA and SQIVND (reference sequence). The CDR3 covers 15 residues. CDR3: CASSPSPGLGRELFF. CDR3 sequence (DNA): TGTGCCAGTAGTCCCAGCCCAGGGTTAGGCCGGGAGCTGTTTTTT. The full variable domain, rest sourced from reference TRBV19 and TRBJ2-2, is DGGITQSPKYLFRKEGQNVTLSCEQNLNHDAMYWYRQDPGQGLRLIYYSQIVNDFQKGDIAEGYSVSREKKESFPLTVTSAQKNPTAFYLCASSPSPGLGRELFFGEGSRLTVL.

The genes are TRBV5-1 and TRBJ2-5; D is ambiguous. V shed 5 bases and J shed 5 bases, with 7 bases lying between them. From germline, CDR1 is SGHRS and CDR2 YFSETQ. The CDR3 consists of 11 residues. The CDR3 reads CASRNTETQYF. The CDR3 DNA reads as TGCGCCAGCAGGAATACGGAGACCCAGTACTTC.